The T cell receptor (beta chain) under discussion was sequenced for a study of PD-L1 blockade in urothelial cancer. The protocol was immunoSEQ multiplex PCR, while the TCRdb copy is restricted to in-frame clones and leaves out a portion. The sample lists approximately 45,000 clones, approximately 78% seen once, with approximately 1.9% in the top ten. Time point: pretreatment peripheral blood. The CDR3 extends over 14 amino acids. J was trimmed by 6 bases and V by 0 bases; bases with no gene match: 5. The germline V gene has CDR1 SGHKS and CDR2 YYEKEE (reference sequence). The chain is built from TRBV5-5 and TRBJ2-7; 8 nucleotides agree with TRBD1. The receptor was isolated from a man between 45 and 60 years old with urothelial cancer. The sample in question was PBMCs, obtained around atezolizumab (anti-PD-L1) treatment. CDR3 coding DNA: TGTGCCAGCAGCTTGGGTCCAGGGGGCTCCGAGCAGTACGTC. This sequence encodes CASSLGPGGSEQYV.